This T cell receptor beta chain stems from a study of cytomegalovirus exposure and HLA in healthy donors. The trim removed 5 bases at V and 5 bases at J, leaving 8 bases unmatched. Germline V gene lookup returns CDR1 KGHSH and CDR2 LQKENI. The CDR3 is 14 residues long. PCR involved 60 Vbeta and 13 Jbeta primers. TCRdb keeps only in-frame clones here, not all; method: immunoSEQ multiplex PCR. The repertoire holds about 160,000 clones, with approximately 88% as singletons. What was sequenced was PBMCs. The clonotype comes from a man aged 25 to 40 in good health and CMV-seronegative. V is TRBV18 and J is TRBJ2-5, with 7 nucleotides matching TRBD1. The CDR3 here is CASSTLDRTETQYF. The CDR3 region has the DNA TGTGCCAGCTCAACCCTGGACAGGACGGAGACCCAGTACTTC.